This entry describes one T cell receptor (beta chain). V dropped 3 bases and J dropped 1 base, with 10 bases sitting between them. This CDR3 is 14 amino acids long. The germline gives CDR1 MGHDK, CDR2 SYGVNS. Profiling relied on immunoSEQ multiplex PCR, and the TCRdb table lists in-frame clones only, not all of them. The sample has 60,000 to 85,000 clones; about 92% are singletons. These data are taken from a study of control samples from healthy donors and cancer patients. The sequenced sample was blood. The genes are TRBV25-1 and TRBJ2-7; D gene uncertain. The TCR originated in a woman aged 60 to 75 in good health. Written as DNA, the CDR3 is TGTGCCAGCAGTGACCCGGGCGGATCCTACGAGCAGTACTTC. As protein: CASSDPGGSYEQYF.